This T cell receptor (beta chain) was retrieved from a study of blood T cell repertoires in COVID-19. Germline assignment: CDR1 SGHRS and CDR2 YFSETQ. CDR3 length: 14 residues. Trimming pared 0 bases from V and 3 bases from J, leaving 7 bases between. Using immunoSEQ multiplex PCR, the repertoire was profiled, and TCRdb retains in-frame clones only, with some absent. The sample consists of 58,000 or so clones, roughly 74% of them appearing once. This clone has just one count. The chain has TRBV5-1 and TRBJ1-3; D gene uncertain. The sample consisted of peripheral blood. The receptor was isolated from a woman aged 80 or older with acute or convalescent COVID-19. The CDR3 here is CASSLGGYGNTIYF. DNA for the CDR3: TGCGCCAGCAGCTTGGGAGGGTATGGAAACACCATATATTTT.